The 26 T cell receptor beta chains listed next were all sequenced from one sample in a study of blood T cell repertoires in COVID-19. Assay used: immunoSEQ multiplex PCR; TCRdb lists only in-frame clones, some missing. The sample consists of approximately 200,000 clones, approximately 80% of them appearing once. The material sequenced was peripheral blood. Receptors were obtained from a woman of 80 years or more with acute or convalescent COVID-19.

The rearrangement uses TRBV7-3 and TRBJ1-3; a weak D match, TRBD1 (6 bases). V lost 5 bases to trimming and J lost 0 bases, with 11 bases between them. Germline V gives CDR1 SGHTA, CDR2 FQGTGA. This CDR3 has 15 amino acids. This CDR3 is CASSRWGPSGNTIYF. Written as DNA, the CDR3 is TGTGCCAGCAGCAGATGGGGGCCCTCTGGAAACACCATATATTTT.

J is TRBJ2-1 and V is TRBV24-1; 7 bases map to TRBD2. J lost 0 bases, V lost 4 bases, and 2 bases had no gene match. This CDR3 has 15 amino acids. The germline gives CDR1 KGHDR, CDR2 SFDVKD. The CDR3 DNA sequence: TGTGCCACCAGTGAGGCTAGCGGCTCCTACAATGAGCAGTTCTTC. Translating it yields CATSEASGSYNEQFF.

This clone was found a few times. The chain links TRBV9 to TRBJ1-5, with TRBD1 matching over 11 bases. The germline gives CDR1 SGDLS, CDR2 YYNGEE. Unmatched junction bases numbered 4, after V lost 4 bases and J lost 7 bases. The CDR3 runs to 14 residues. Written as DNA, the CDR3 is TGTGCCAGCAGCCTGGGACAGGGGGACCAGCCCCAGCATTTT. Translated, it gives CASSLGQGDQPQHF.

This clone was found a few times. This chain links TRBV11-3 with TRBJ1-1; D might be TRBD1 (6 bases). Per germline, CDR1 SGHNT and CDR2 YENEEA. V gave up 1 base and J gave up 0 bases, with 12 bases separating them. This CDR3 comprises 16 residues. As DNA, the CDR3 is TGTGCCAGCAGCTTAGGTGGGGGGGCGTTGAACACTGAAGCTTTCTTT. Protein sequence: CASSLGGGALNTEAFF.

The rearrangement joins TRBV11-3 to TRBJ2-5; 7 bases are shared with TRBD1. Germline lookup yields CDR1 SGHNT and CDR2 YENEEA. This CDR3 region has 14 residues. The V gene end was trimmed by 7 bases and the J gene end by 5 bases; junction bases not matched to a gene: 10. CDR3 sequence (DNA): TGTGCCAGCACCACCTCCACCAGGGGGGAGACCCAGTACTTC. Its translation: CASTTSTRGETQYF. Variable domain in full (rest from reference TRBV11-3 and TRBJ2-5): EAGVVQSPRYKIIEKKQPVAFWCNPISGHNTLYWYLQNLGQGPELLIRYENEEAVDDSQLPKDRFSAERLKGVDSTLKIQPAELGDSAVYLCASTTSTRGETQYFGPGTRLLVL.

The chain joins TRBV19 to TRBJ1-3; D is possibly TRBD1 (5 bases). From germline, CDR1 is LNHDA and CDR2 SQIVND (reference sequence). CDR3 length: 15 amino acids. V dropped 3 bases and J dropped 0 bases, with 9 bases sitting between them. The CDR3 loop is CASSIRQSSGNTIYF. DNA of the CDR3: TGTGCCAGTAGTATCCGACAGAGCTCTGGAAACACCATATATTTT.

The chain joins TRBV11-1 to TRBJ1-1; the D gene is possibly TRBD1 (6 bases). CDR3 length equals 13 residues. The germline V gene encodes CDR1 SGHAT and CDR2 FQDESV (reference sequence). V shed 3 bases and J shed 1 base, with 6 bases lying between them. CDR3 coding DNA: TGTGCCAGCAGCTTGACAGGGAACACTGAAGCTTTCTTT. Translation: CASSLTGNTEAFF.

The chain combines TRBV19 with TRBJ1-2, with 7 bases fitting TRBD1. V lost 5 bases and J lost 3; bases outside the gene matches: 6. The V gene's germline CDR1 is LNHDA and CDR2 SQIVND (reference sequence). The CDR3 has 14 residues. The CDR3 loop reads CASSSTGFDYGYTF. Here the CDR3 DNA reads TGTGCCAGTAGTTCGACAGGGTTTGACTATGGCTACACCTTC. Drawing the rest from reference TRBV19 and TRBJ1-2, the complete variable domain is DGGITQSPKYLFRKEGQNVTLSCEQNLNHDAMYWYRQDPGQGLRLIYYSQIVNDFQKGDIAEGYSVSREKKESFPLTVTSAQKNPTAFYLCASSSTGFDYGYTFGSGTRLTVV.

Only one count was recorded for this clone. This chain uses TRBV30 with TRBJ2-5, with D unresolved. V was trimmed by 5 bases and J by 3 bases, leaving 4 bases between them. The CDR3 spans 10 residues. Germline CDR1 GTSNPN, CDR2 SVGIG (reference sequence). CDR3 region: CAWSEETQYF. DNA for the CDR3: TGTGCCTGGTCGGAAGAGACCCAGTACTTC.

V usage is TRBV5-1 and J usage is TRBJ1-6; D remains unclear. Trimming shortened V by 4 bases and J by 0 bases, and 14 bases separated the two germline ends. The CDR3 sequence is 17 residues long. Germline lookup yields CDR1 SGHRS and CDR2 YFSETQ. For the CDR3, the DNA is TGCGCCAGCAGCACCGATCTACAGAGCTCCTATAATTCACCCCTCCACTTT. Residues: CASSTDLQSSYNSPLHF.

The CDR3 DNA follows: TGTGCAAGTCGCTCCGGGGTCCCCAGCTCCTACGAGCAGTACTTC. Amino acids: CASRSGVPSSYEQYF. This rearrangement joins TRBV12-2 to TRBJ2-7; the DNA was not used to check the table's D call, TRBD2. TRBV12-2 is given as a pseudogene. The CDR3 extends over 15 amino acids.

The genes are TRBV5-1 and TRBJ2-1; D ambiguous. This CDR3 is 13 amino acids long. CDR1 SGHRS and CDR2 YFSETQ come from the germline V gene. Trimming removed 1 base at V and 4 bases at J, with 6 bases between. The CDR3 spells CASSLTTYNEQFF. DNA for the CDR3: TGCGCCAGCAGCTTGACGACTTACAATGAGCAGTTCTTC.

The gene calls are TRBV5-1 and TRBJ2-1, with D perhaps TRBD2 (5 bases). Per the germline V gene, CDR1 is SGHRS and CDR2 is YFSETQ. Trimming removed 6 bases at V and 5 bases at J, with 15 bases between. The CDR3 has 14 amino acids. CDR3 sequence: CASTPGGLHNEQFF. DNA for the CDR3: TGCGCCAGCACCCCAGGTGGACTGCACAATGAGCAGTTCTTC.

The chain couples TRBV10-1 to TRBJ2-2; TRBD2 matches at 9 bases. J lost 3 bases, V lost 11 bases, and 7 bases had no gene match. The CDR3 consists of 14 residues. Germline CDR1 reads WNHNN; CDR2 reads SYGVQD (reference sequence). The CDR3 coding sequence is TGCGCCGGGTTTACTAGCGGGTACACCGGGGAGCTGTTTTTT. Translating gives CAGFTSGYTGELFF.

J is TRBJ1-1 and V is TRBV5-1; D gene uncertain. The CDR3 is made up of 11 amino acids. Germline CDR1 SGHRS, CDR2 YFSETQ. With 6 bases removed from V and 4 bases from J, the gap between germline ends came to 7 bases. CDR3 bases: TGCGCCAGCACTCGGGGCACTGAAGCTTTCTTT. This translates into CASTRGTEAFF.

This clone was counted between two and nine times. The genes are TRBV9 and TRBJ2-3, with a tentative D call TRBD2 (5 bases). The CDR3 extends over 15 amino acids. Trimming removed 1 base from V and 2 bases from J, with 11 bases in between. Germline V gene data show CDR1 as SGDLS and CDR2 as YYNGEE. CDR3 sequence reads: CASSVRGQDTDTQYF. In DNA, the CDR3 is TGTGCCAGCAGCGTAAGAGGGCAGGACACAGATACGCAGTATTTT. Complete variable domain (other parts from reference TRBV9 and TRBJ2-3): DSGVTQTPKHLITATGQRVTLRCSPRSGDLSVYWYQQSLDQGLQFLIQYYNGEERAKGNILERFSAQQFPDLHSELNLSSLELGDSALYFCASSVRGQDTDTQYFGPGTRLTVL.

V is TRBV18 and J is TRBJ1-6; D is possibly TRBD1 (5 bases). V dropped 6 bases and J dropped 0 bases, with 15 bases sitting between them. Germline lookup yields CDR1 KGHSH and CDR2 LQKENI. The CDR3 sequence is 17 residues long. This CDR3 reads CASSSTRDSSYNSPLHF. CDR3 DNA sequence: TGTGCCAGCTCCTCCACCAGGGATAGCTCCTATAATTCACCCCTCCACTTT. Full variable domain (remainder filled in from reference TRBV18 and TRBJ1-6): NAGVMQNPRHLVRRRGQEARLRCSPMKGHSHVYWYRQLPEEGLKFMVYLQKENIIDESGMPKERFSAEFPKEGPSILRIQQVVRGDSAAYFCASSSTRDSSYNSPLHFGNGTRLTVT.

V gene TRBV2 combines with J gene TRBJ1-1, with 8 bases aligning to TRBD1. CDR3 length equals 14 residues. The trim removed 3 bases at V and 4 bases at J, leaving 4 bases unmatched. CDR1 is SNHLY and CDR2 is FYNNEI in the germline V gene. This chain's CDR3 is CASSEDRDFTEAFF. The CDR3 DNA sequence: TGTGCCAGCAGTGAGGACAGGGACTTCACTGAAGCTTTCTTT.

The rearrangement joins TRBV6-5 to TRBJ1-1; D may be TRBD1 (5 bases). This CDR3 comprises 11 residues. The germline CDR1 and CDR2 sequences are MNHEY and SVGAGI. V lost 8 bases and J lost 8, with 12 bases in between. Here the CDR3 DNA reads TGTGCCAGCCGGAGGGGCGGGGAAGCTTTCTTT. Amino acid sequence: CASRRGGEAFF.

The chain has TRBV11-3 and TRBJ1-4, with D possibly being TRBD1 (6 bases). The ends were cut back, 6 bases at V and 4 bases at J, with 15 bases in the middle. The CDR3 spans 15 residues. CDR1 is SGHNT and CDR2 is YENEEA in the germline V gene. The CDR3 loop is CASRQGTGGNEKLFF. CDR3 DNA: TGTGCCAGCAGACAGGGTACTGGGGGTAATGAAAAACTGTTTTTT.

The chain carries TRBV29-1 and TRBJ1-5; 7 nucleotides align to TRBD1. V lost 4 bases, J lost 2 bases, and 8 bases stayed unmatched. In germline, CDR1 is SQVTM, CDR2 ANQGSEA. This CDR3 region has 15 residues. DNA for the CDR3: TGCAGCGTTGTGGAGGGGGCGGCGGGCAATCAGCCCCAGCATTTT. Translation: CSVVEGAAGNQPQHF.

The chain's CDR3 is CASSEGGGSYGYTF. Here the CDR3 DNA reads TGTGCCAGCAGTGAAGGGGGCGGAAGCTATGGCTACACCTTC. This chain connects TRBV2 to TRBJ1-2; TRBD1 is a possible D gene (5 bases). The CDR3 length is 14 residues. Trimming took 1 base from V and 4 from J, leaving 10 bases between them. CDR1 is SNHLY and CDR2 is FYNNEI in the germline V gene.

The chain joins TRBV12-3 or TRBV12-4 to TRBJ1-2; D might be TRBD1 (5 bases). Trimming took 3 bases from V and 14 from J, leaving 16 bases between them. The CDR3 length is 12 residues. As DNA, the CDR3 is TGTGCCAGCAGTTTGGCCCAGCAGGGTGGGACCTTC. This gives the protein CASSLAQQGGTF.

This chain joins TRBV7-2 and TRBJ2-7, with TRBD1 as a possible D gene (6 bases). Germline CDR1 and CDR2: SGHTA and FQGNSA. The CDR3 spans 16 residues. The ends were cut back, 1 base at V and 0 bases at J, with 13 bases in the middle. The CDR3 coding sequence is TGTGCCAGCAGCTTAGGGACAGCGCCTAGCTCCTACGAGCAGTACTTC. Protein product: CASSLGTAPSSYEQYF.

This chain connects TRBV18 to TRBJ2-2, with 11 bases fitting TRBD2. The CDR3 runs 16 residues. With 6 bases clipped from V and 3 bases from J, the junction kept 6 bases outside the gene matches. Germline V gene data show CDR1 as KGHSH and CDR2 as LQKENI. In DNA form, the CDR3 reads TGTGCCAGCTCGCTACTAGCGGGGGTTGACACCGGGGAGCTGTTTTTT. Translated: CASSLLAGVDTGELFF.

This clone occurred a few times. The J gene is TRBJ1-1, the V gene TRBV7-2; TRBD1 is a possible D gene (6 bases). The CDR3 covers 14 residues. Per the germline V gene, CDR1 is SGHTA and CDR2 is FQGNSA. Trimming removed 5 bases from V and 4 bases from J, with 14 bases in between. DNA of the CDR3: TGTGCCAGCAGCCTGCAGGGGAGCGGCACTGAAGCTTTCTTT. This gives the protein CASSLQGSGTEAFF.